This T cell receptor beta chain derives from a study of blood T cell repertoires in COVID-19. About the research overall: Samples representing acute and convalescent COVID-19 were sourced from the United States, Italy and Spain. In each case, the material was cDNA or gDNA derived from T cells, B-cell-depleted T cells, or PBMCs.

The assay was immunoSEQ multiplex PCR, and TCRdb's table has in-frame clones only and misses some. The sample lists over 250,000 clones; 70% to 90% were seen once. Patients of the Seattle cohort, enrolled during active infection, were followed longitudinally. Trimming removed 5 bases from V and 11 bases from J, with 19 bases in between. Germline CDR1 is SNHLY and CDR2 is FYNNEI. This CDR3 comprises 13 residues. The clonotype was recovered from a woman between 65 and 79 years old with COVID-19, enrolled during active disease. The sequenced material came from peripheral blood. This sequence joins TRBV2 and TRBJ2-7; D may be TRBD2 (5 bases). Here the CDR3 DNA reads TGTGCCAGCAGTATCCGGGGTCCGACGAGGAAGTACTTC. Its protein is CASSIRGPTRKYF.